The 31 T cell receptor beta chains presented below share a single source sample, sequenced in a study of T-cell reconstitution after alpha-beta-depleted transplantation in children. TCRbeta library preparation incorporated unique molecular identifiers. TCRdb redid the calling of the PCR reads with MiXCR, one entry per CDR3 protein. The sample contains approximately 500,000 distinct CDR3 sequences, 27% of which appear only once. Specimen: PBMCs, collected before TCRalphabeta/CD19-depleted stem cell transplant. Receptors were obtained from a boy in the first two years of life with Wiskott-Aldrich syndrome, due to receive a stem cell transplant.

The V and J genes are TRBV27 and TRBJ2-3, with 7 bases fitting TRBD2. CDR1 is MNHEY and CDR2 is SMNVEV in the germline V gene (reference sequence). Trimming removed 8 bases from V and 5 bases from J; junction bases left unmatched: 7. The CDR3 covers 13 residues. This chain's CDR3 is CASGLVFRDTQYF. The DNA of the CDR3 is TGTGCCAGCGGACTAGTTTTCAGAGATACGCAGTATTTT.

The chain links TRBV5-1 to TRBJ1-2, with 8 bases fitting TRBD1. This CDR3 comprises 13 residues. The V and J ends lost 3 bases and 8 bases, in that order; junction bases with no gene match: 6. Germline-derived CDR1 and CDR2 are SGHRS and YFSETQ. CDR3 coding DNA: TGCGCCAGCAGCTCAGATGGACAGGGCGGCTACACCTTC. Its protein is CASSSDGQGGYTF.

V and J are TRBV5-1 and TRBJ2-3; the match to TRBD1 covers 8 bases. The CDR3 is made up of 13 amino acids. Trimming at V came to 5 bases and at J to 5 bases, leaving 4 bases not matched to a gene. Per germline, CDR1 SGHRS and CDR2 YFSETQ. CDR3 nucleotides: TGCGCCAGCAGTCGAACAGGGGGAGATACGCAGTATTTT. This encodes CASSRTGGDTQYF.

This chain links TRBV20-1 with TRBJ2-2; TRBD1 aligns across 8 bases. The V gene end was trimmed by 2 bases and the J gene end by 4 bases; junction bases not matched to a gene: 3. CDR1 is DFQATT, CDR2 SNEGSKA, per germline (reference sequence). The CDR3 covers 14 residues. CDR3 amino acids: CSARQGAVTGELFF. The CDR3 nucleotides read TGCAGTGCTAGACAGGGGGCGGTCACCGGGGAGCTGTTTTTT.

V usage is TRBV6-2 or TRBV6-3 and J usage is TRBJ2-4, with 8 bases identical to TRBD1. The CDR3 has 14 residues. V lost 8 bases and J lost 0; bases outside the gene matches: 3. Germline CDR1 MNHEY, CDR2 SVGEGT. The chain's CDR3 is CASRDRLAKNIQYF. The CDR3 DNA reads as TGTGCCAGCCGGGACAGGTTAGCCAAAAACATTCAGTACTTC.

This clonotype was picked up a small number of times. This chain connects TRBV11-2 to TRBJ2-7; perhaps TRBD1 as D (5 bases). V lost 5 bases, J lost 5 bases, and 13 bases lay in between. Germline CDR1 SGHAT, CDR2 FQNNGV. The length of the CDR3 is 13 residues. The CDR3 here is CASSPGFINEQYF. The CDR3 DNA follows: TGTGCCAGCAGCCCAGGGTTTATCAACGAGCAGTACTTC. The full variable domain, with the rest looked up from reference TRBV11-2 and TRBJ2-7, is EAGVAQSPRYKIIEKRQSVAFWCNPISGHATLYWYQQILGQGPKLLIQFQNNGVVDDSQLPKDRFSAERLKGVDSTLKIQPAKLEDSAVYLCASSPGFINEQYFGPGTRLTVT.

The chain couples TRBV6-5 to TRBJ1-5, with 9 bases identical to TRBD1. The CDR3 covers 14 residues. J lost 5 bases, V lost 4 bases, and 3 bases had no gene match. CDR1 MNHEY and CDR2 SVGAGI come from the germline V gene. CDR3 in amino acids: CASSSTGGDQPQHF. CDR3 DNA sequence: TGTGCCAGCAGTTCCACAGGGGGCGATCAGCCCCAGCATTTT.

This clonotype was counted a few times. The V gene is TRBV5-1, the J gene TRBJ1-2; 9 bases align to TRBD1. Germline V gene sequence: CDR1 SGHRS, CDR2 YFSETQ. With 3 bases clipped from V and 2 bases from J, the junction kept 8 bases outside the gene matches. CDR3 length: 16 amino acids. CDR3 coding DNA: TGCGCCAGCAGCTGGGGAACGGGACAGGGAAACTATGGCTACACCTTC. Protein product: CASSWGTGQGNYGYTF.

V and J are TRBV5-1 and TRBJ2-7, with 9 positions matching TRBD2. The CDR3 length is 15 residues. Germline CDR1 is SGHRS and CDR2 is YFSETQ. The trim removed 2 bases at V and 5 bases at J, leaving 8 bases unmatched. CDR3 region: CASSLVAGEWNEQYF. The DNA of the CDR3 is TGCGCCAGCAGCTTAGTAGCGGGAGAATGGAACGAGCAGTACTTC.

CDR3 sequence reads: CASSYWRAQYF. For the CDR3, the DNA is TGTGCCAGCAGTTACTGGAGGGCGCAGTATTTT. The J gene is TRBJ2-3, the V gene TRBV6-6, with D tentatively TRBD2 (6 bases). Trimming shortened V by 1 base and J by 10 bases, and 6 bases separated the two germline ends. Germline lookup yields CDR1 MNHNY and CDR2 SVGAGI (reference sequence). This CDR3 is built from 11 residues.

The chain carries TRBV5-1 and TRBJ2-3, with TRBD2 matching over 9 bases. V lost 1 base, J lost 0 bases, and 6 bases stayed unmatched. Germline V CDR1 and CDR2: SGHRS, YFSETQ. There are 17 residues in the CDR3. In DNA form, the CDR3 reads TGCGCCAGCAGCTTGTCTACCGCGGGAGGGAGCACAGATACGCAGTATTTT. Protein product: CASSLSTAGGSTDTQYF.

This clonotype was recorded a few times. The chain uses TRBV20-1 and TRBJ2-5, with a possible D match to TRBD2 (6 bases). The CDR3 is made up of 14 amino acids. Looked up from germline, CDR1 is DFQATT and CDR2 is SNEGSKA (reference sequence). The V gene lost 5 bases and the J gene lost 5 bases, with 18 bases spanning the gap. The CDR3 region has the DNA TGCAGTGCTCCTTGGGGGGACCCGAGGGAGACCCAGTACTTC. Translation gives CSAPWGDPRETQYF.

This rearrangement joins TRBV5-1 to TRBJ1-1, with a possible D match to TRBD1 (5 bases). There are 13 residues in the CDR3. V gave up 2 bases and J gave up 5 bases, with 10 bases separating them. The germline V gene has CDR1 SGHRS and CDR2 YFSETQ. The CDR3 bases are TGCGCCAGCAGCTTAAATGAGGGGACTGAAGCTTTCTTT. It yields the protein CASSLNEGTEAFF. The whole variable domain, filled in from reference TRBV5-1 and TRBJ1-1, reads KAGVTQTPRYLIKTRGQQVTLSCSPISGHRSVSWYQQTPGQGLQFLFEYFSETQRNKGNFPGRFSGRQFSNSRSEMNVSTLELGDSALYLCASSLNEGTEAFFGQGTRLTVV.

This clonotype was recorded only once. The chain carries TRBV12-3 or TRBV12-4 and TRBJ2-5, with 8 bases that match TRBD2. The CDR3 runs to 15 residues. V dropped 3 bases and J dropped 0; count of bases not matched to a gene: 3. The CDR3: CASSFGGRYQETQYF. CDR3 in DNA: TGTGCCAGCAGTTTCGGCGGGAGGTACCAAGAGACCCAGTACTTC.

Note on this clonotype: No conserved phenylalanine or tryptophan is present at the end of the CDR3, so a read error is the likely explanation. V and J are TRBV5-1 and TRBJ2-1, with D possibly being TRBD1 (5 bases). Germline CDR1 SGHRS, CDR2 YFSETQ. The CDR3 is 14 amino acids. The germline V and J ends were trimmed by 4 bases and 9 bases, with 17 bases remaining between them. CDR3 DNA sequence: TGCGCCAGCAGCGCCCGACAAAGGGGCGGTGAGCAGTTCTTA. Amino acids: CASSARQRGGEQFL.

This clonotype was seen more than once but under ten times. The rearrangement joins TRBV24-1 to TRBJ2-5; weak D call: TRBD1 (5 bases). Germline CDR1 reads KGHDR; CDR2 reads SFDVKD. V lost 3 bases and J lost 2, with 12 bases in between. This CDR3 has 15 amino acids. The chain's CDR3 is CATSDTLDSQETQYF. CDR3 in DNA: TGTGCCACCAGTGATACCCTTGACAGTCAAGAGACCCAGTACTTC.

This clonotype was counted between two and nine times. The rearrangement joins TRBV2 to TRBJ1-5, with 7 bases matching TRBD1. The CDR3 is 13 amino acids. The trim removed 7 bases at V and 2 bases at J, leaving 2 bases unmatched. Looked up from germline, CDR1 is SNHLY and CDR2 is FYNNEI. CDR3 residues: CASKTGGNQPQHF. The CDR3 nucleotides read TGTGCCAGCAAAACAGGGGGCAATCAGCCCCAGCATTTT.

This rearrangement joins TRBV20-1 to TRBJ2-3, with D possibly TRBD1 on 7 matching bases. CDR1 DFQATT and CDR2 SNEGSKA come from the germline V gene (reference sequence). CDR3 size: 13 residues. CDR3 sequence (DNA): TGCAGGGTTAGGGGGCTTGCGGGGAATACGCAGTATTTT. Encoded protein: CRVRGLAGNTQYF.

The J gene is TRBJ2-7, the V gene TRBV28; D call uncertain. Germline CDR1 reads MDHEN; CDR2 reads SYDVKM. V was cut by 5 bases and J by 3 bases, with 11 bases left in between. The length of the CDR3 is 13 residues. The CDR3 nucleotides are TGTGCCAGCAGTCCCCCTCCCGGCTACGAGCAGTACTTC. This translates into CASSPPPGYEQYF.

CDR3 residues: CASSQGTSGQDTQYF. In DNA, the CDR3 is TGCGCCAGCAGCCAAGGGACTAGCGGGCAAGATACGCAGTATTTT. This rearrangement joins TRBV4-1 to TRBJ2-3; 11 nucleotides agree with TRBD2. This CDR3 spans 15 amino acids. Unmatched junction bases numbered 2, after V lost 1 base and J lost 5 bases. CDR1 and CDR2 (germline): MGHRA, YSYEKL.

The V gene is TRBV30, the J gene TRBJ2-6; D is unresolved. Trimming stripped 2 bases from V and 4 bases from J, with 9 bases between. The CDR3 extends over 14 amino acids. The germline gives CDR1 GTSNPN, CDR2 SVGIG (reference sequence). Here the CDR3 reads CAWSFITGANVLTF. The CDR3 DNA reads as TGTGCCTGGAGTTTTATAACAGGGGCCAACGTCCTGACTTTC.

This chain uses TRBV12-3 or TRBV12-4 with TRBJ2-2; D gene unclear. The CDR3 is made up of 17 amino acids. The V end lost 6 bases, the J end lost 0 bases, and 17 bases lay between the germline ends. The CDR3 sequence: CASRPIKLKTNTGELFF. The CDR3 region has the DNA TGTGCCAGCAGGCCAATCAAACTGAAAACGAACACCGGGGAGCTGTTTTTT.

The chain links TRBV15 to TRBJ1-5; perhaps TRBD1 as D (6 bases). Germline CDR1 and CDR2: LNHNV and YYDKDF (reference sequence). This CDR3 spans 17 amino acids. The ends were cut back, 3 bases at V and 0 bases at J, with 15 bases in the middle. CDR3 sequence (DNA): TGTGCCACCAGCAGGACCAAAGGGGGGAATAGCAATCAGCCCCAGCATTTT. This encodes CATSRTKGGNSNQPQHF. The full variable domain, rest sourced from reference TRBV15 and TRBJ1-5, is DAMVIQNPRYQVTQFGKPVTLSCSQTLNHNVMYWYQQKSSQAPKLLFHYYDKDFNNEADTPDNFQSRRPNTSFCFLDIRSPGLGDTAMYLCATSRTKGGNSNQPQHFGDGTRLSIL.

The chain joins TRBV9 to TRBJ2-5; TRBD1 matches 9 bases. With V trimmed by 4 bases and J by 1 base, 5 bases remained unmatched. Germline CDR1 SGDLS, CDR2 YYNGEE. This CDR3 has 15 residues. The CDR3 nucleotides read TGTGCCAGCAGCAGGACAGGGGAGGGCCAAGAGACCCAGTACTTC. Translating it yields CASSRTGEGQETQYF.

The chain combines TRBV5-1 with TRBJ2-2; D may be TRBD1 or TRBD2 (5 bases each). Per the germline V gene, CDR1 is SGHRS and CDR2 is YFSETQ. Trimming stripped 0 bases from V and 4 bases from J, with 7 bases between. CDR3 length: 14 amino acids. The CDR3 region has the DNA TGCGCCAGCAGCTTGGTAGGGACCACCGGGGAGCTGTTTTTT. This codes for CASSLVGTTGELFF. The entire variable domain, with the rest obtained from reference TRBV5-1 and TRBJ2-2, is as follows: KAGVTQTPRYLIKTRGQQVTLSCSPISGHRSVSWYQQTPGQGLQFLFEYFSETQRNKGNFPGRFSGRQFSNSRSEMNVSTLELGDSALYLCASSLVGTTGELFFGEGSRLTVL.

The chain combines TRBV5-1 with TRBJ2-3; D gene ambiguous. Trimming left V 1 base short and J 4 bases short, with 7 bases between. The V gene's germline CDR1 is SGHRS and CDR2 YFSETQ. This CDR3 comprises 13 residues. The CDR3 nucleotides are TGCGCCAGCAGCTTGACGGTGGCAGATACGCAGTATTTT. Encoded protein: CASSLTVADTQYF.

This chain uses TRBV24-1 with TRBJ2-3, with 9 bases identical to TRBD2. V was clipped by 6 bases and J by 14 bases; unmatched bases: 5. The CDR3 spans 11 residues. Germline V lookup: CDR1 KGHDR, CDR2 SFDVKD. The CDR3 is CATSLAGVRYF. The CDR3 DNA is TGTGCCACCAGTTTAGCGGGAGTCCGGTATTTT.

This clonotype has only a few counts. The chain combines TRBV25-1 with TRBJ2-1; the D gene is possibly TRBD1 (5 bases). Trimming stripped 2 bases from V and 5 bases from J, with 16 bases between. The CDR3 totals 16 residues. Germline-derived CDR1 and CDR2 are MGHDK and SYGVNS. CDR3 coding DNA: TGTGCCAGCAGTGAAATGGTCGGGCAGGGAAACAATGAGCAGTTCTTC. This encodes CASSEMVGQGNNEQFF.

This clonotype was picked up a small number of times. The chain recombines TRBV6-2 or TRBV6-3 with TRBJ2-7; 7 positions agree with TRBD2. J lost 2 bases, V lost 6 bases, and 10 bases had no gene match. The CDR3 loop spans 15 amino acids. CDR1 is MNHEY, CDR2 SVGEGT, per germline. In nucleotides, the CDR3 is TGTGCCAGCAGCCCTATAGCGGGTTCAACCTACGAGCAGTACTTC. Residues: CASSPIAGSTYEQYF.

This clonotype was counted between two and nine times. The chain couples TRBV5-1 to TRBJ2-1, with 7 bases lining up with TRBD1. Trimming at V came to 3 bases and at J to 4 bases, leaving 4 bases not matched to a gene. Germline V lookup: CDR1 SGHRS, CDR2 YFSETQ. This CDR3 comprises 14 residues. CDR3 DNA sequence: TGCGCCAGCAGCTGGGACAGACCATACAATGAGCAGTTCTTC. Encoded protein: CASSWDRPYNEQFF.

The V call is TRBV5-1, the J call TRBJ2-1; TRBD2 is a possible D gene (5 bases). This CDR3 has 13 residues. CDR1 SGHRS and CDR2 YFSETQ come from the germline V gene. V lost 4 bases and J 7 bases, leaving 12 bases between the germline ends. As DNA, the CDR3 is TGCGCCAGCAGCAAGGGAGAGGTGAATGAGCAGTTCTTC. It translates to CASSKGEVNEQFF. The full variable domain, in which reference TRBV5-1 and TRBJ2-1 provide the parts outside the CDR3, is KAGVTQTPRYLIKTRGQQVTLSCSPISGHRSVSWYQQTPGQGLQFLFEYFSETQRNKGNFPGRFSGRQFSNSRSEMNVSTLELGDSALYLCASSKGEVNEQFFGPGTRLTVL.